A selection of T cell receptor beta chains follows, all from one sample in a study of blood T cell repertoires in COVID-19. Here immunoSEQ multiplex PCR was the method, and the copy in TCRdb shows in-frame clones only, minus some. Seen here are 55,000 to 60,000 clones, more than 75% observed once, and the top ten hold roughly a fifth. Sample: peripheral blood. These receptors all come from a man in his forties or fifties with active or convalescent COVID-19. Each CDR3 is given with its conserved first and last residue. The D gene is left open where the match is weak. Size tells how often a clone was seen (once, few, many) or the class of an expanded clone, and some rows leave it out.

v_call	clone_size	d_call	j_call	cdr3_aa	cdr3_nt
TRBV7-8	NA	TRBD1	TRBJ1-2	CASSSAGQGDYGYTF	TGTGCCAGCAGCTCTGCGGGACAGGGGGACTATGGCTACACCTTC
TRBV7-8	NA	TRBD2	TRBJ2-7	CASRYRLAGPYEQYF	TGTGCCAGCAGATACCGACTAGCGGGGCCATACGAGCAGTACTTC
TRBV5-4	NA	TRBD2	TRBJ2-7	CASSEAGGPFYEQYF	TGTGCCAGCAGCGAAGCGGGAGGCCCCTTCTACGAGCAGTACTTC
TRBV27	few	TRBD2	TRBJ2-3	CASSLVAGGWGQYF	TGTGCCAGCAGTTTGGTAGCGGGAGGGTGGGGGCAGTATTTT
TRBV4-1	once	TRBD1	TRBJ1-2	CASSQFTGTGGHYGYTF	TGCGCCAGCAGCCAATTCACCGGGACAGGGGGGCACTATGGCTACACCTTC
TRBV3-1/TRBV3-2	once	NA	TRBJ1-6	CASSQEGRGNNSPLHF	TGTGCCAGCAGCCAAGAGGGAAGGGGTAATAATTCACCCCTCCACTTT
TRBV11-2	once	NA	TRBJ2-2	CASSLAGDGDELFF	TGTGCCAGCAGCTTAGCGGGGGATGGGGACGAGCTGTTTTTT
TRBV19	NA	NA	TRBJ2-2	CASSISGQGNTGELFF	TGTGCCAGTAGTATATCCGGTCAGGGGAACACCGGGGAGCTGTTTTTT
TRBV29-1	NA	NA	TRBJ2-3	CSVDLRADTQYF	TGCAGCGTTGATCTACGTGCAGATACGCAGTATTTT
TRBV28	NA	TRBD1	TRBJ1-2	CASSTPDRGNYGYTF	TGTGCCAGCAGTACGCCAGACAGGGGCAACTATGGCTACACCTTC
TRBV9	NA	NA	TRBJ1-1	CASSPEANPVYTEAFF	TGTGCCAGCAGCCCCGAGGCGAACCCGGTATACACTGAAGCTTTCTTT
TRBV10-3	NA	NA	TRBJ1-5	CAISGGPDQPQHF	TGTGCCATCAGTGGGGGCCCAGATCAGCCCCAGCATTTT
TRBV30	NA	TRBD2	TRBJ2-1	CAWLAGGLYNEQFF	TGTGCCTGGCTAGCGGGAGGGCTTTACAATGAGCAGTTCTTC
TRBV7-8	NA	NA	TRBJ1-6	CASSLFGTTYNSPLHF	TGTGCCAGCAGCTTATTCGGGACAACCTATAATTCACCCCTCCACTTT
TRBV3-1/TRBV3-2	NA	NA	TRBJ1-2	CASSQETPYGYTF	TGTGCCAGCAGCCAAGAGACTCCTTATGGCTACACCTTC
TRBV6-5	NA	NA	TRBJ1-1	CASSPQIMNTEAFF	TGTGCCAGCAGTCCCCAGATTATGAACACTGAAGCTTTCTTT
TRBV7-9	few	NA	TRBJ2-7	CASSPRGGGPLEQYF	TGTGCCAGCAGCCCCAGGGGCGGGGGCCCACTCGAGCAGTACTTC